A selection of T cell receptor beta chains follows, all from one sample in a study of blood T cell repertoires in COVID-19. The protocol was immunoSEQ multiplex PCR, while the TCRdb copy is restricted to in-frame clones and leaves out a portion. This table holds about 120,000 clones, around 90% found once. The sample was peripheral blood. The receptors stem from a man aged 60 to 75 with COVID-19, enrolled during active disease. Both conserved end residues are part of each CDR3. Each record gives: clone size, D gene, J gene, V gene, CDR3 protein, CDR3 DNA. A D gene is named only where the DNA matches it firmly. Size tells how often a clone was seen (once, few, many) or the class of an expanded clone, and some rows leave it out.

>once|TRBD1|TRBJ1-2|TRBV6-5
CASSSDRGRRGYTF
TGTGCCAGCAGTTCGGACAGGGGGCGACGCGGCTACACCTTC
>NA|TRBD2|TRBJ2-1|TRBV5-6
CASGLAGVAYNEQFF
TGTGCCAGCGGACTAGCGGGAGTGGCCTACAATGAGCAGTTCTTC
>NA|TRBD1|TRBJ1-2|TRBV28
CASTPGQVYGYTF
TGTGCCAGCACTCCAGGACAGGTGTATGGCTACACCTTC
>NA|TRBD2|TRBJ2-1|TRBV7-2
CASSRLAGAYNEQFF
TGTGCCAGCAGCCGTCTAGCGGGAGCCTACAATGAGCAGTTCTTC
>NA|NA|TRBJ1-2|TRBV28
CASSSGEENYGYTF
TGTGCCAGCAGCTCCGGAGAGGAAAACTATGGCTACACCTTC
>NA|NA|TRBJ2-3|TRBV7-2
CASSLRSPKPGSTKYF
TGTGCCAGCAGCTTACGGAGTCCTAAACCGGGGAGTACAAAGTATTTT
>NA|NA|TRBJ1-1|TRBV27
CASSSTRGGDSEAFF
TGTGCCAGCAGTTCAACCCGTGGAGGAGACTCTGAAGCTTTCTTT
>few|NA|TRBJ1-2|TRBV13
CASSLGPAGLYGYTF
TGTGCCAGCAGCTTAGGCCCGGCGGGACTCTATGGCTACACCTTC
>NA|TRBD1|TRBJ2-3|TRBV5-4
CASSWDRADTQYF
TGTGCCAGCAGCTGGGACAGGGCAGATACGCAGTATTTT
>NA|NA|TRBJ1-4|TRBV9
CASSPGGAAEKLFF
TGTGCCAGCAGCCCCGGGGGGGCAGCTGAAAAACTGTTTTTT
>once|TRBD2|TRBJ2-7|TRBV5-1
CASAISGVYEQYF
TGCGCCAGCGCAATTAGCGGGGTCTACGAGCAGTACTTC
>NA|NA|TRBJ2-3|TRBV5-1
CASSSGTDTQYF
TGCGCCAGCAGCTCGGGAACAGATACGCAGTATTTT
>once|TRBD1|TRBJ1-4|TRBV4-3
CASSRTGENEKLFF
TGCGCCAGCAGCCGGACAGGGGAAAATGAAAAACTGTTTTTT
>NA|NA|TRBJ1-1|TRBV7-9
CASSLTGTEAFF
TGTGCCAGCAGCTTAACGGGGACTGAAGCTTTCTTT
>NA|NA|TRBJ1-4|TRBV9
CASSVDSYATNEKLFF
TGTGCCAGCAGCGTAGACAGTTATGCAACTAATGAAAAACTGTTTTTT
>once|TRBD2|TRBJ2-2|TRBV7-9
CASSFTLAGLDTGELFF
TGTGCCAGCAGCTTTACCCTAGCGGGGCTAGACACCGGGGAGCTGTTTTTT
>NA|NA|TRBJ1-1|TRBV19
CASSIRGTGTEAFF
TGTGCCAGTAGTATTCGGGGGACCGGAACTGAAGCTTTCTTT
>NA|NA|TRBJ1-1|TRBV21-1
CASSYRLAFVSNTEAFF
TGTGCCAGCAGCTACAGGCTCGCGTTCGTCTCGAACACTGAAGCTTTCTTT
>NA|NA|TRBJ1-1|TRBV6-5
CASRPTVNTEAFF
TGTGCCAGCCGACCGACAGTGAACACTGAAGCTTTCTTT
>NA|NA|TRBJ2-3|TRBV7-6
CASTPAPGLSTDTQYF
TGTGCCAGCACCCCGGCGCCGGGACTTAGCACAGATACGCAGTATTTT
>NA|NA|TRBJ1-2|TRBV7-6
CASSPGAGADYGYTF
TGTGCCAGCAGCCCGGGGGCGGGGGCAGACTATGGCTACACCTTC
>NA|TRBD2|TRBJ2-2|TRBV7-7
CASSPGTSGSYDGELFF
TGTGCTAGCAGCCCCGGGACTAGCGGGAGTTATGACGGGGAGCTGTTTTTT
>NA|TRBD2|TRBJ2-7|TRBV28
CASSSPGIAGPYEQYF
TGTGCCAGCAGTTCCCCGGGGATAGCGGGACCCTACGAGCAGTACTTC
>NA|TRBD2|TRBJ2-7|TRBV11-3
CASSFRTSGRSAYEQYF
TGTGCCAGCAGTTTTCGTACTAGCGGGAGGTCCGCCTACGAGCAGTACTTC
>NA|TRBD2|TRBJ2-1|TRBV24-1
CATSIAGGDEQFF
TGTGCCACCAGTATAGCGGGAGGGGATGAGCAGTTCTTC
>many|NA|TRBJ1-5|TRBV6-2/TRBV6-3
CASSRPDNQPQHF
TGTGCCAGCAGTCGTCCAGACAATCAGCCCCAGCATTTT
>NA|TRBD2|TRBJ2-2|TRBV11-2
CASSRAGGNTGELFF
TGTGCCAGCAGCCGAGCGGGGGGGAACACCGGGGAGCTGTTTTTT
>NA|NA|TRBJ1-2|TRBV23-1
CASSLPRDNTYGYTF
TGCGCCAGCAGTCTCCCCCGGGACAACACCTATGGCTACACCTTC
>once|NA|TRBJ1-3|TRBV6-1
CASSEDYGVWGADGNTIYF
TGTGCCAGCAGTGAAGATTATGGGGTCTGGGGAGCGGATGGAAACACCATATATTTT
>NA|NA|TRBJ1-5|TRBV3-1/TRBV3-2
CASSQNPLLQPQHF
TGTGCCAGCAGCCAAAACCCGTTACTTCAGCCCCAGCATTTT
>NA|TRBD2|TRBJ2-7|TRBV27
CASSSLAGEGEQYF
TGTGCCAGCAGTTCCTTAGCGGGAGAGGGCGAGCAGTACTTC
>NA|TRBD1|TRBJ2-7|TRBV5-1
CASSLGDRVNYEQYF
TGCGCCAGCAGCTTAGGGGACAGGGTTAACTACGAGCAGTACTTC
>NA|NA|TRBJ1-5|TRBV19
CASSPRQGWADSNQPQHF
TGTGCCAGTAGTCCCCGCCAGGGCTGGGCTGATAGCAATCAGCCCCAGCATTTT
>NA|TRBD2|TRBJ2-3|TRBV19
CASSILAGGDTQYF
TGTGCCAGTAGTATTCTAGCGGGAGGAGATACGCAGTATTTT
>NA|NA|TRBJ2-3|TRBV3-1/TRBV3-2
CASSQQGDTQYF
TGTGCCAGCAGCCAACAGGGAGATACGCAGTATTTT
>NA|NA|TRBJ1-2|TRBV6-5
CASRETVSNYGYTF
TGTGCCAGCAGGGAGACTGTTTCTAACTATGGCTACACCTTC
>NA|TRBD2|TRBJ2-3|TRBV2
CASGGLAGEDTQYF
TGTGCCAGCGGGGGACTAGCGGGAGAAGATACGCAGTATTTT
>once|NA|TRBJ1-1|TRBV21-1
CASSKTSGGLNTEAFF
TGTGCCAGCAGCAAAACCTCAGGGGGATTGAACACTGAAGCTTTCTTT
>few|TRBD1|TRBJ1-4|TRBV9
CASSQYRGEANEKLFF
TGTGCCAGCAGCCAGTACAGGGGGGAGGCTAATGAAAAACTGTTTTTT
>NA|NA|TRBJ2-5|TRBV6-5
CASRGFAGETQYF
TGTGCCAGCAGGGGATTCGCGGGAGAGACCCAGTACTTC
>NA|NA|TRBJ1-3|TRBV6-5
CASMYRYSGSTIYF
TGTGCCAGCATGTACAGGTACTCTGGAAGCACCATATATTTT
>NA|TRBD1|TRBJ1-5|TRBV28
CASSPSQGRQPQHF
TGTGCCAGCAGTCCCTCACAGGGGCGCCAGCCCCAGCATTTT
>NA|NA|TRBJ2-1|TRBV11-2
CASSLQRVYNEQFF
TGTGCCAGCAGCCTACAGCGGGTTTACAATGAGCAGTTCTTC
>once|NA|TRBJ1-3|TRBV5-1
CASSLDRNSGNTIYF
TGCGCCAGCAGCCTGGACAGAAACTCTGGAAACACCATATATTTT
>NA|NA|TRBJ1-5|TRBV19
CASSMRLGNNQPQHF
TGTGCCAGTAGTATGCGGCTCGGGAACAATCAGCCCCAGCATTTT
>once|TRBD1|TRBJ1-2|TRBV9
CASSGGQIFYGYTF
TGTGCCAGCAGCGGGGGACAGATTTTCTATGGCTACACCTTC
>NA|TRBD1|TRBJ1-3|TRBV7-9
CASSYPDRAPGNTIYF
TGTGCCAGCAGCTACCCAGACAGGGCCCCTGGAAACACCATATATTTT
>NA|TRBD2|TRBJ2-1|TRBV5-4
CASSLETSANNEQFF
TGTGCCAGCAGCTTGGAAACTAGCGCCAACAATGAGCAGTTCTTC
>once|TRBD1|TRBJ1-1|TRBV5-4
CASSAQQQGAMAFF
TGTGCCAGCAGCGCCCAGCAACAGGGGGCGATGGCTTTCTTT
>few|NA|TRBJ1-4|TRBV12-3/TRBV12-4
CASSFGGEKLFF
TGTGCCAGCAGTTTCGGGGGAGAAAAACTGTTTTTT
>NA|NA|TRBJ1-4|TRBV3-1/TRBV3-2
CASSQEVQSHEKLFF
TGTGCCAGCAGCCAAGAAGTCCAGTCCCATGAAAAACTGTTTTTT
>NA|NA|TRBJ2-2|TRBV15
CATSRDRAFGELFF
TGTGCCACCAGCAGAGATCGCGCTTTTGGGGAGCTGTTTTTT
>NA|TRBD1|TRBJ1-1|TRBV11-3
CASSFGTGVRVENTEAFF
TGTGCCAGCAGCTTCGGGACAGGGGTACGTGTAGAAAACACTGAAGCTTTCTTT
>few|TRBD1|TRBJ1-5|TRBV27
CASSRDSTYQPQHF
TGTGCCAGCAGTCGGGACAGCACGTATCAGCCCCAGCATTTT
>once|TRBD1|TRBJ1-2|TRBV6-2/TRBV6-3
CASTPGQNYGYTF
TGTGCCAGCACCCCGGGACAGAACTATGGCTACACCTTC